Listed below are T cell receptor beta chains from one sample, sequenced in a study of CD8+CD57+ T cells in acquired aplastic anemia. TCRdb fed the reads into MiXCR, producing one record per CDR3 protein. This table holds around 200,000 distinct CDR3 sequences, about half found once. The source material was sorted CD4+, CD8+, or CD8+CD57+ T cells (not recorded which) from PBMCs. The receptors shown here come from a human donor in good health, serving as a control. Each CDR3 is given with its conserved first and last residue. The D gene is left open where the match is weak. The size field is filled for only some rows; it gives once, few, many or a size class.

TRBD1	TRBV4-2	many	TRBJ1-6	TGTGCCAGCAGCCAAAAGAGCCAGGGGGCCAGTTCACCCCTCCACTTT	CASSQKSQGASSPLHF
TRBD1	TRBV6-5	many	TRBJ1-2	TGTGCCAGCACCGGCCAACAGGGGGGTGGCTACACCTTC	CASTGQQGGGYTF
TRBD1	TRBV7-9	NA	TRBJ1-1	TGTGCCAGCAGCTACGGGACAGGGGGCACTGAAGCTTTCTTT	CASSYGTGGTEAFF
NA	TRBV6-6	many	TRBJ1-6	TGTGCCAGCAGGGGGGGCCCCCCCTCCTCACCCCTCCACTTT	CASRGGPPSSPLHF
NA	TRBV25-1	NA	TRBJ1-2	TGTGCCAGCAGTGAATCGGGGGGGGAACTCAACTATGGCTACACCTTC	CASSESGGELNYGYTF
TRBD2	TRBV10-3	once	TRBJ2-7	TGTGCCAGCAGCCTATTGACTAGCGGGGGGATAGACGAGCAGTACTTC	CASSLLTSGGIDEQYF
TRBD2	TRBV20-1	few	TRBJ2-7	TGCAGTGCTATCGGGGGGGAGTCCTACGAGCAGTACTTC	CSAIGGESYEQYF
NA	TRBV20-1	many	TRBJ2-1	TGCAGTGCTCACCGCCCCAGGGATGAGAATAATGAGCAGTTCTTC	CSAHRPRDENNEQFF
NA	TRBV24-1	many	TRBJ1-1	TGTGCCACCAGTGCCGGAGACGCAGTTGAAGCTTTCTTT	CATSAGDAVEAFF
NA	TRBV7-6	many	TRBJ2-1	TGTGCCAGCAGCATCAGGGGAAGCTCCTACAATGAGCAGTTCTTC	CASSIRGSSYNEQFF
NA	TRBV19	few	TRBJ1-6	TGTGCCAGTAGTTCCGGACATCCTTCAAGCTCCTATAATTCACCCCTCCACTTT	CASSSGHPSSSYNSPLHF
NA	TRBV5-1	NA	TRBJ2-5	TGCGCCAGCAGCTTGGTTGACAACCAAGAGACCCAGTACTTC	CASSLVDNQETQYF
TRBD2	TRBV24-1	NA	TRBJ2-5	TGTGCCACCAGCCCTAGCGGGGGGGGGGAGACCCAGTACTTC	CATSPSGGGETQYF
TRBD1	TRBV28	few	TRBJ1-2	TGTGCCAGCAGTTTTCTGGGACAGGGTAGCCCCTATGGCTACACCTTC	CASSFLGQGSPYGYTF
TRBD1	TRBV9	NA	TRBJ1-1	TGTGCCAGCAGCCTCCAGGGGGTGAGGGGCACTGAAGCTTTCTTT	CASSLQGVRGTEAFF
TRBD2	TRBV29-1	NA	TRBJ2-1	TGCAGCGTTGGTCCTAGCGGCCATGAGCAGTTCTTC	CSVGPSGHEQFF
NA	TRBV7-3	many	TRBJ2-2	TGTGCCAGCAGCCCCCGGTCCACTGAGGGCAACACCGGGGAGCTGTTTTTT	CASSPRSTEGNTGELFF
TRBD2	TRBV5-1	NA	TRBJ2-3	TGCGCCAGCAGCTTGGGACTAGCGGGAGGAAGCAATACGCAGTATTTT	CASSLGLAGGSNTQYF
NA	TRBV7-3	many	TRBJ2-3	TGTGCCAGCAGCTTAGGGGTCACAGATACGCAGTATTTT	CASSLGVTDTQYF
TRBD1	TRBV7-2	NA	TRBJ1-5	TGTGCCAGCAGCCGAGGACAGGGGTATAGCAATCAGCCCCAGCATTTT	CASSRGQGYSNQPQHF
TRBD2	TRBV7-8	many	TRBJ2-7	TGTGCCAGCAGCTTAGCCCTGAGACTAGCGGGGCCTACCTACGAGCAGTACTTC	CASSLALRLAGPTYEQYF
NA	TRBV19	NA	TRBJ1-5	TGTGCCAGTAGTAGGTTACAGGGTTCTAATCAGCCCCAGCATTTT	CASSRLQGSNQPQHF
TRBD1	TRBV9	few	TRBJ1-3	TGTGCCAGCAGCCAAGACCAGGGGGCTGGAAACACCATATATTTT	CASSQDQGAGNTIYF
NA	TRBV2	NA	TRBJ1-5	TGTGCCAGCAGTGAAGGGGTTTCGGGCAATCAGCCCCAGCATTTT	CASSEGVSGNQPQHF
NA	TRBV20-1	NA	TRBJ2-1	TGCAGTGCTAGATTCCCGGGCGCAAGGGGTGAGCAGTTCTTC	CSARFPGARGEQFF
NA	TRBV12-3/TRBV12-4	many	TRBJ1-6	TGTGCCAGTAGACAGTTCTCCTATAATTCACCCCTCCACTTT	CASRQFSYNSPLHF
NA	TRBV29-1	many	TRBJ2-4	TGCAGCGCTGGAGGACTAGCCAAAAACATTCAGTACTTC	CSAGGLAKNIQYF
TRBD2	TRBV19	NA	TRBJ2-5	TGTGCCAGTAGTATCCTACTGCGGGGGGGAAAAGAGACCCAGTACTTC	CASSILLRGGKETQYF
NA	TRBV6-6	NA	TRBJ1-1	TGTGCCAGCAGCCCCTACACGAGGGGCACTGAAGCTTTCTTT	CASSPYTRGTEAFF
TRBD2	TRBV7-8	many	TRBJ2-1	TGTGCCAGCAGCTCCGTCTCTAGCGGGGGTCTAAACTACAATGAGCAGTTCTTC	CASSSVSSGGLNYNEQFF
NA	TRBV5-5	NA	TRBJ1-1	TGTGCCAGCAGCACGCAGACCACAGGGTCTATGTCTGAAGCTTTCTTT	CASSTQTTGSMSEAFF
NA	TRBV6-1	NA	TRBJ1-3	TGTGCCAGCAGTTACTCTCAGAGCTCTGGAAACACCATATATTTT	CASSYSQSSGNTIYF
NA	TRBV7-9	NA	TRBJ2-1	TGTGCGCTGGATCTTCAGAGTGGAGACGGGCTAACTAGCCCTACGAACTCCTACAATGAGCAGTTCTTC	CALDLQSGDGLTSPTNSYNEQFF
TRBD1	TRBV5-1	once	TRBJ1-2	TGCGCCAGCAGCTGGGGGGACAGGGATGACTATGGCTACACCTTC	CASSWGDRDDYGYTF
NA	TRBV15	many	TRBJ1-5	TGTGCCACCAGCAGAGATCAGGCCTATAGCAATCAGCCCCAGCATTTT	CATSRDQAYSNQPQHF
NA	TRBV10-1	NA	TRBJ1-2	TGTGCCATCATGAAAGGAACCAACTATGGCTACACCTTC	CAIMKGTNYGYTF
NA	TRBV20-1	NA	TRBJ1-2	TGCAGTGCTAGACCGGGGGGCAAGGGCTACACCTTC	CSARPGGKGYTF
NA	TRBV19	few	TRBJ1-2	TGTGCCAGTAGTGGTAGCGGGGGGGCGCATGGCTACACCTTC	CASSGSGGAHGYTF
NA	TRBV7-9	NA	TRBJ2-2	TGTGCCAGCAGTGTTGGGACACACAACACCGGGGAGCTGTTTTTT	CASSVGTHNTGELFF
NA	TRBV29-1	NA	TRBJ2-7	TGCAGCGTCCTCGAGGCACCCTACGAGCAGTACTTC	CSVLEAPYEQYF
NA	TRBV9	NA	TRBJ1-2	TGTGCCAGCAACAGCGAGCTTAACTATGGCTACACCTTC	CASNSELNYGYTF